This TCR beta chain is from a study of blood T cell repertoires in COVID-19. Profiling relied on immunoSEQ multiplex PCR, and the TCRdb table lists in-frame clones only, not all of them. The table records some 260,000 clones, 65% to 80% of them present only once. Germline V gene lookup returns CDR1 SGHTA and CDR2 FQGTGA. The junction had 3 bases not matched to a gene; V was cut back by 7 bases and J by 5 bases. This CDR3 contains 13 residues. The chain employs TRBV7-3 and TRBJ2-1; 9 positions agree with TRBD1. The sample comprised peripheral blood. The TCR was taken from a woman in her thirties or forties with active or convalescent COVID-19. CDR3 bases: TGTGCCAGCAAAGGACAGGGGAACAATGAGCAGTTCTTC. Protein sequence: CASKGQGNNEQFF.